This record covers a single TCR beta chain. The data originate from a study of T cell responses to AZD1222 COVID-19 vaccine. This CDR3 is built from 14 residues. Measured with immunoSEQ multiplex PCR; TCRdb has only the in-frame clones, and not every one. The sample carries approximately 190,000 clones, 94% recorded once. The sample in question was peripheral blood, obtained on day 0 of AZD1222 vaccination. The genes are TRBV21-1 and TRBJ1-2. TRBV21-1 is a pseudogene segment. The receptor comes from an adult in good health. This CDR3 reads CASSPPRGNYGYTF. CDR3 nucleotide sequence: TGTGCCAGCAGCCCACCCCGGGGAAACTATGGCTACACCTTC.